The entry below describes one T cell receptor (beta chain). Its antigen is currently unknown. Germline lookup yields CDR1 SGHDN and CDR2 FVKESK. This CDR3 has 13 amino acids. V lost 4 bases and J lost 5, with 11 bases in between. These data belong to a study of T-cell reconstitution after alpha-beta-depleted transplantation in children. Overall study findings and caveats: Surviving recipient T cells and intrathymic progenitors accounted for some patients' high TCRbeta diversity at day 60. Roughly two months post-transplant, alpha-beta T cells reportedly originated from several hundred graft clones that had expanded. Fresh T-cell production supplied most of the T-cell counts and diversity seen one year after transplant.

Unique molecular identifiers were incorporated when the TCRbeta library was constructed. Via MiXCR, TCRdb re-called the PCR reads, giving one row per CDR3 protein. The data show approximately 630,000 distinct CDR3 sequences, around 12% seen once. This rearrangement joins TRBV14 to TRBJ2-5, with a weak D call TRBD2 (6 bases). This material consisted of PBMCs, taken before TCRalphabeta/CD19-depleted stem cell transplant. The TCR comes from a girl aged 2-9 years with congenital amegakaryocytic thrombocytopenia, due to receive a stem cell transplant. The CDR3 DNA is TGTGCCAGCAGCCGTGTAGGAGGGGAGACCCAGTACTTC. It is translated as CASSRVGGETQYF.